What follows are 20 T cell receptor delta chains derived from one specimen sequenced in a study of gamma delta lymphoproliferative disorders and STAT genes. TCRdb ran CATT on the multiplex PCR reads. Among 1,500 to 2,000 delta-chain clones listed, 1.5% to 2% were seen once. The receptor sequences were amplified from genomic DNA of peripheral blood mononuclear cells. The material sequenced was blood. These receptors were collected from a human donor in good health.

Comment on this clone: This DNA's translation differs at residue 6 from TCRdb's protein, which comes from a much larger clone; a read error is likely, and the protein shown is translated from the DNA. The V gene is TRDV2, the J gene TRDJ1; 7 positions agree with TRDD3. Germline CDR1 reads GEAIGNYY; CDR2 reads EKD. The CDR3 sequence is 14 residues long. The ends lost 3 bases at V and 5 bases at J; junction bases unmatched: 8. The CDR3 DNA is TGTGCCTGTGACTCCGTACTGGGGTCTGATAAACTCATCTTT. This codes for CACDSVLGSDKLIF.

This clone was seen a handful of times. A read error is likely here: a far larger clone is one base away. Other DNA sequences from this sample encode an identical CDR3 as well. This rearrangement joins TRDV3 to TRDJ1; tentatively, D is TRDD2 or TRDD3 (5 bases each). The germline V gene encodes CDR1 TVYSNPD and CDR2 GDNSRS (reference sequence). The CDR3 contains 15 residues. CDR3 loop: CARGGFDAYTDKLIF. DNA of the CDR3: TGTGCCCGGGGGGGCTTCGATGCCTACACTGATAAACTCATCTTT.

This clone was counted between two and nine times. This chain joins TRDV2 and TRDJ1; 10 bases are a match to TRDD3. Germline CDR1 reads GEAIGNYY; CDR2 reads EKD. V was pared by 0 bases and J by 1 base, with 16 bases of the junction left unmatched. The CDR3 runs 20 residues. The CDR3 reads CACDTVKRVLGDAFTDKLIF. The CDR3 nucleotides read TGTGCCTGTGACACCGTGAAGAGAGTACTGGGGGATGCTTTCACCGATAAACTCATCTTT.

Only a few counts were recorded for this clone. The mismatch at residue 3 between this DNA's translation and the TCRdb protein of a much larger clone likely reflects a read error; the protein shown is translated from the DNA. The chain is built from TRDV1 and TRDJ1; 11 bases are a match to TRDD3. This CDR3 has 24 amino acids. The germline V gene has CDR1 TSWWSYY and CDR2 QGS. The CDR3 DNA reads as TGTGCTATTGGGGAACCTTCCTACGTTCGGAAATGGGGGATACGCGGATCGTACACCGATAAACTCATCTTT. Its translation: CAIGEPSYVRKWGIRGSYTDKLIF.

This clone is large in the sample. This same CDR3 is encoded by further DNA sequences in the sample. This chain links TRDV1 with TRDJ1; D is perhaps TRDD2 or TRDD3 (7 bases each). The CDR3 totals 24 residues. V lost 2 bases to trimming and J lost 0 bases, with 37 bases between them. Germline V lookup: CDR1 TSWWSYY, CDR2 QGS. CDR3 coding DNA: TGTGCTCTTGGGGAATTTCGATTCCTACCATTGAGGGGGATCAACCCCCATTACACCGATAAACTCATCTTT. Protein product: CALGEFRFLPLRGINPHYTDKLIF.

Remarks on this clone: A far larger clone is off by one base, so a read error is likely. The gene calls are TRDV2 and TRDJ1, with 11 bases aligning to TRDD3. Losses at the gene ends were 0 bases for V and 13 bases for J; bases not matched to a gene: 6. Germline CDR1 is GEAIGNYY and CDR2 is EKD. There are 13 residues in the CDR3. The DNA of the CDR3 is TGTGCCTGTGACACCCTGGGGGATACTATTCCCATCTTT. This codes for CACDTLGDTIPIF.

This clone came up a few times. TCRdb assigns this DNA the protein of a much larger clone, which departs from its translation at residue 5; this likely reflects a read error, and the protein shown comes from translating the DNA. V usage is TRAV29/DV5 and J usage is TRDJ1; D might be TRDD3 (6 bases). The CDR3 is 12 amino acids. From germline, CDR1 is NSMFDY and CDR2 ISSIKDK. The CDR3 DNA follows: TGCGCTGGGGATGTGACCACCGATAAACTCATCTTT. Its translation is CAGDVTTDKLIF.

The chain combines TRDV2 with TRDJ3; TRDD3 matches at 8 bases. Since TCRdb gives no J gene, matching the DNA to germline was used here to assign it. The ends lost 0 bases at V and 0 bases at J; junction bases unmatched: 6. This CDR3 region has 19 residues. The germline V gene encodes CDR1 GEAIGNYY and CDR2 EKD. CDR3 sequence (DNA): TGTGCCTGTGACACCGCCTGGGGGAGGAGCTCCTGGGACACCCGACAGATGTTTTTC. Translated, it gives CACDTAWGRSSWDTRQMFF.

As regards this clone: Other nucleotide sequences from this sample produce the same CDR3. Without a V gene call, the J gene is given as TRDJ1; the D segment call TRDD3 is taken from the table without a DNA check. The CDR3 is 18 residues long. CDR3 in amino acids: CASLCLPTGDTYTDKLIF. CDR3 sequence (DNA): TGTGCTTCATTGTGCCTTCCTACTGGGGATACTTACACCGATAAACTCATCTTT.

Of note for this clone: A single base is all that separates this from a far larger clone, so a read error is likely. This specimen includes other DNA sequences encoding the same CDR3. V and J are TRDV2 and TRDJ1; D remains unclear. Germline V lookup: CDR1 GEAIGNYY, CDR2 EKD. The V end lost 0 bases, the J end lost 0 bases, and 19 bases lay between the germline ends. The CDR3 sequence is 18 residues long. CDR3 sequence: CACDTVQFSRSYTDKLIF. Here the CDR3 DNA reads TGTGCCTGTGACACCGTCCAATTTAGCCGGTCTTACACCGATAAACTCATCTTT.

On this clone itself: TCRdb records a much larger clone's protein for this DNA, with a difference at residue 13 that likely arises from a read error; the protein given is the translation of the DNA. This chain uses TRDV2 with TRDJ1; the D gene is possibly TRDD3 (5 bases). The CDR3 is 16 residues long. Germline CDR1 reads GEAIGNYY; CDR2 reads EKD. The DNA for the CDR3 is TGTGCCTGTGACACCCTGGGTGGATCGATTACCGATATACTCATCTTT. Protein sequence: CACDTLGGSITDILIF.

Details on this clone: This sequence is one base from a far larger clone and is likely a read error. Other DNA sequences in this specimen translate into the identical CDR3. The chain carries TRDV2 and TRDJ1; unclear D gene. The germline gives CDR1 GEAIGNYY, CDR2 EKD. The CDR3 loop spans 15 amino acids. DNA for the CDR3: TGTGCCTGTGACACCGTTACTCGCACCACCGACAAACTCATCTTT. This encodes CACDTVTRTTDKLIF.

This clone was seen more than once but under ten times. TCRdb assigns this DNA the protein of a much larger clone, which departs from its translation at residue 11; this likely reflects a read error, and the protein shown comes from translating the DNA. The V and J genes are TRDV2 and TRDJ1, with 10 bases matching TRDD3. CDR1 is GEAIGNYY and CDR2 is EKD in the germline V gene. J was trimmed by 4 bases and V by 5 bases; bases with no gene match: 21. The CDR3 has 19 residues. The CDR3 nucleotides read TGTGCCTGTGTCCCACTTACTGGGGGATCCGGCGGGGGGTACGATAAACTCATCTTT. It specifies CACVPLTGGSGGGYDKLIF.

This clone has only a few counts. This DNA translates differently at residue 11 from the TCRdb protein, which is that of a much larger clone; a read error is likely, and the protein shown is the DNA's own translation. The rearrangement joins TRDV2 to TRDJ1; 9 nucleotides align to TRDD3. V lost 0 bases and J lost 4; bases outside the gene matches: 8. The CDR3 spans 16 residues. From germline, CDR1 is GEAIGNYY and CDR2 EKD. CDR3 coding DNA: TGTGCCTGTGACACCGCCTGGGGGATTTACATCGATAAACTCATCTTT. Protein product: CACDTAWGIYIDKLIF.

This clone came up many times. A far larger clone lies a single base away; this is likely a read error. Different DNA sequences within this sample yield the same CDR3. The chain uses TRDV2 and TRDJ1; 7 nucleotides match TRDD3. Germline CDR1 GEAIGNYY, CDR2 EKD. V lost 0 bases and J lost 0; bases outside the gene matches: 9. This CDR3 contains 17 residues. This CDR3 reads CACDTVGGGSYTDKLIF. As DNA, the CDR3 is TGTGCCTGTGACACCGTGGGCGGGGGATCGTACACCGATAAACTCATCTTT.

Remarks on this clone: TCRdb's entry gives the protein of a much larger clone, which mismatches this DNA's translation at residue 8, likely from a read error; the protein reported here is translated from the DNA. V is TRDV2 and J is TRDJ1; D not certain. V was trimmed by 0 bases and J by 0 bases, leaving 19 bases between them. In germline, CDR1 is GEAIGNYY, CDR2 EKD. CDR3 length equals 18 residues. The chain's CDR3 is CACDTVQLSRSYTDKLIF. The CDR3, as DNA: TGTGCCTGTGACACCGTCCAGTTAAGCCGGTCTTACACCGATAAACTCATCTTT.

This clone appeared a few times. Translating this DNA gives a protein that differs at residue 5 from the TCRdb one, which belongs to a much larger clone; a read error is likely, and the protein shown is this translation. The chain joins TRDV1 to TRDJ1; 11 bases are a match to TRDD3. The CDR3 totals 24 residues. V shed 4 bases, J shed 0 bases, and the junction held 28 bases outside the gene matches. The germline gives CDR1 TSWWSYY, CDR2 QGS. CDR3 nucleotide sequence: TGTGCTCTTGGGGCACCTTCCTACGTTCGGAAATGGGGGATACGCGGATCGTACACCGATAAACTCATCTTT. Translated: CALGAPSYVRKWGIRGSYTDKLIF.

Worth noting for this clone: TCRdb records a much larger clone's protein for this DNA, with a difference at residue 15 that likely arises from a read error; the protein given is the translation of the DNA. The chain joins TRDV2 to TRDJ1, with 12 bases fitting TRDD3. Germline V gene lookup returns CDR1 GEAIGNYY and CDR2 EKD. CDR3 length: 17 amino acids. CDR3 DNA sequence: TGTGCCTGTGACAACTTATTACTGGGGGATACAACCGATAAACCCATCTTT. This sequence encodes CACDNLLLGDTTDKPIF.

This clone came up a few times. There is no V gene call, and the J gene is TRDJ3; the DNA was not compared with TRDD3, the D call given in the table. CDR3 length: 23 residues. The CDR3 region is CARFAFYWGIDCPHSWDTRQMFF. The CDR3 coding sequence is TGTGCCCGCTTCGCCTTTTACTGGGGGATAGACTGCCCTCACTCCTGGGACACCCGACAGATGTTTTTC.

This clone was seen a few times. TCRdb's protein for this DNA is that of a much larger clone and differs from the translation at residue 7, likely a read error; the protein shown is the DNA translation. The CDR3 region has the DNA TGTGCCTGTGACACCCTGGATGGATCGATTACCGATAAACTCATCTTT. Protein sequence: CACDTLDGSITDKLIF. The chain is built from TRDV2 and TRDJ1; D uncertain. Trimming stripped 0 bases from V and 2 bases from J, with 15 bases between. Germline V lookup: CDR1 GEAIGNYY, CDR2 EKD. CDR3 size: 16 residues.